This T cell receptor (beta chain) was documented in a study of early T cells in non-severe SARS-CoV-2 infection. Study background: Bulk RNA from unsorted whole blood was sequenced; chains were unpaired. Study-level points and caveats: The matching step, a VDJdb search, favored anti-spike CD8 responses and missed private and CD4 specificities.

Germline V CDR1 and CDR2: SGHNT, YYREEE (reference sequence). The length of the CDR3 is 17 residues. Trimming took off 1 base at V and 0 bases at J, with 11 bases between the two ends. This clonotype was detected a few times. Its antigen is not identified. In the library, individual cDNA molecules carried attached unique molecular identifiers. TCRdb reprocessed the 5' RACE reads via MiXCR and lists one record per CDR3 protein. The sample has 85,000 to 100,000 distinct CDR3 sequences; approximately 11% are singletons. The material sequenced was whole blood, taken at baseline. The sequence was obtained from an adult who was a healthcare worker with PCR-confirmed SARS-CoV-2 infection or an uninfected control (not recorded which). J is TRBJ2-6 and V is TRBV5-4; D may be TRBD1 (5 bases). The CDR3 sequence: CASSLSDTLSGANVLTF. CDR3 sequence (DNA): TGTGCCAGCAGCTTGTCGGACACCCTCTCTGGGGCCAACGTCCTGACTTTC.